The sequence of this TCR beta chain was determined in a study of T cell changes during pregnancy in multiple sclerosis (dated by TCRdb to about 2019). Context from the whole study: In women with multiple sclerosis, the researchers looked at how the T cell repertoire shifted as pregnancy progressed.

Library creation used the immunoSEQ multiplex PCR assay. The clones in this table, taken by TCRdb from immuneACCESS, are in-frame only. Not every clone is retained; where verified, under half of the shortfall comes from an unresolved V gene, and the cause of the rest is unknown. Recorded for this sample are 20,000 to 30,000 clones; around nine tenths of them occurred a single time. Of the sample, 8% to 10% falls within the top ten clones. The CDR3 starts with the cysteine, ends with the phenylalanine, and has 16 residues. The kept DNA is CDR3 alone, 48 bases in frame from the first base. Comments on this clone: Which antigen it targets is not known. No base-level quality is on record; no much larger clone is a single base apart.

This receptor was obtained from a female donor in good health, enrolled as a control in a pregnancy study. Source: CD8+ T cells from peripheral blood mononuclear cells, taken in the third trimester of pregnancy. The chain is made from TRBV21-1 and TRBJ1-6. TRBV21-1 is an annotated pseudogene. CDR3 loop: CASSAQTEGGKSPLHF. In nucleotide form, the sequence is TGTGCCAGCAGCGCACAGACTGAGGGCGGAAAGTCACCCCTCCACTTT.